Listed below are T cell receptor beta chains from one sample, sequenced in a study of T-cell memory formation after mild COVID-19. TCRdb re-derived calls from the 5' RACE reads in MiXCR, one entry per CDR3 protein. The sample shows roughly 610,000 distinct CDR3 sequences, approximately 15% of them seen only once. The sequenced sample consisted of PBMCs or a T cell subset sorted from them (not recorded which). These receptors were collected from an adult woman who had mild COVID-19 (a few samples of this study predate the infection). Cell type and time point are not known. Both conserved end residues are trimmed from each CDR3. Clone size is given for some rows only: seen once, a few or many times, or a class if the clone is expanded.

clone size	V gene	J gene	CDR3 protein
NA	TRBV6-5	TRBJ2-1	ASSYSQGPVEQF
few	TRBV20-1	TRBJ2-5	SALAGDAETQY
few	TRBV9	TRBJ2-3	ASSVAVGGAMDTQY
NA	TRBV24-1	TRBJ2-4	APGTVPYVGNIQY
NA	TRBV20-1	TRBJ2-5	SAIPGVGETQY
NA	TRBV5-6	TRBJ1-1	ASSSWQPYSEAF
NA	TRBV7-9	TRBJ2-3	ASSLELAGVGSYTDTQY
few	TRBV7-9	TRBJ1-2	ASSREQGAVVYGYT
many	TRBV6-5	TRBJ2-1	ASRRGTRNEQF
NA	TRBV10-3	TRBJ2-7	AISESVASGTYEQY